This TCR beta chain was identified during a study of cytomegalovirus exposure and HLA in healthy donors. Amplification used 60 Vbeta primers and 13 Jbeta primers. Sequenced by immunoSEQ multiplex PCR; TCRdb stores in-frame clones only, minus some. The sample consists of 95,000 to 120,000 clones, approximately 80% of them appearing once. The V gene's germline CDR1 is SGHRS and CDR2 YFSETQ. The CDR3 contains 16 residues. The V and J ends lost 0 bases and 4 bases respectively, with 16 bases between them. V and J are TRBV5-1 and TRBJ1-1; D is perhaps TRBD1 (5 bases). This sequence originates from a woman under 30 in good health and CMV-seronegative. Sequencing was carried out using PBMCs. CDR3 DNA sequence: TGCGCCAGCAGCTTGGCCGCGGGGGGAATGGGCACTGAAGCTTTCTTT. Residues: CASSLAAGGMGTEAFF.